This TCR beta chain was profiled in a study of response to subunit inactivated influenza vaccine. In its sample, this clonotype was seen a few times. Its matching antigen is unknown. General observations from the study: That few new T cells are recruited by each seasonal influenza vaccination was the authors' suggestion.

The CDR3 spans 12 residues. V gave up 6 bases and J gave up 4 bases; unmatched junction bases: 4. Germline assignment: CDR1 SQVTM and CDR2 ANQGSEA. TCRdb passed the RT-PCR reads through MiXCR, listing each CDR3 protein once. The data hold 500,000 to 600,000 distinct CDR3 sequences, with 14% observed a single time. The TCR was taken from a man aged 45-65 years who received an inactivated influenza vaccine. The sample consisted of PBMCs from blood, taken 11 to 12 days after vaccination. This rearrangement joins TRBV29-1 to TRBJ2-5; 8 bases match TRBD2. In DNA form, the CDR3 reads TGCAGCGTCACTAGCGGCGGAGAGACCCAGTACTTC. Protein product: CSVTSGGETQYF.